This TCR beta chain was documented in a study of Graves' ophthalmopathy and Graves' hyperthyroidism. Scientists amplified the TCR beta CDR3 regions from RNA transcripts. First-round RT-PCR with HTBI primers preceded a second-round multiplex PCR. TCRdb used MiXCR to reprocess the multiplex PCR reads, holding one entry per CDR3 protein. The table lists under 800,000 distinct CDR3 sequences, approximately 21% of them singletons. The CDR3 is 14 residues long. Germline assignment: CDR1 MNHNS and CDR2 SASEGT. V lost 6 bases and J lost 5, with 16 bases in between. This chain joins TRBV6-1 and TRBJ1-1; D may be TRBD1 (6 bases). What was sequenced was peripheral blood. The receptor was derived from a woman between 18 and 29 years old with stable Graves' hyperthyroidism. Some clones in this sample may be carry-over from other donors' samples. CDR3 in amino acids: CASRRGGSGTEAFF. CDR3 coding DNA: TGTGCCAGCAGGCGGGGGGGCTCAGGGACTGAAGCTTTCTTT.